The present T cell receptor (beta chain) was sequenced within a study of control samples from healthy donors and cancer patients. Trimming shortened V by 4 bases and J by 7 bases, and 28 bases separated the two germline ends. CDR3 length: 18 amino acids. Germline loops: CDR1 SGHTA, CDR2 FQGNSA. The repertoire was sequenced with immunoSEQ multiplex PCR; TCRdb's copy has only in-frame clones and lacks some. The sample contains 170,000 or so clones, 90% of which appear only once. The sample consisted of blood. The clonotype comes from a woman aged 45-60 years in good health. This chain connects TRBV7-2 to TRBJ1-2, with TRBD1 as a possible D gene (6 bases). The CDR3 sequence is CASSSGVWGAQGRGGYTF. CDR3 in DNA: TGTGCCAGCAGCTCCGGGGTGTGGGGGGCCCAGGGGAGGGGTGGCTACACCTTC.